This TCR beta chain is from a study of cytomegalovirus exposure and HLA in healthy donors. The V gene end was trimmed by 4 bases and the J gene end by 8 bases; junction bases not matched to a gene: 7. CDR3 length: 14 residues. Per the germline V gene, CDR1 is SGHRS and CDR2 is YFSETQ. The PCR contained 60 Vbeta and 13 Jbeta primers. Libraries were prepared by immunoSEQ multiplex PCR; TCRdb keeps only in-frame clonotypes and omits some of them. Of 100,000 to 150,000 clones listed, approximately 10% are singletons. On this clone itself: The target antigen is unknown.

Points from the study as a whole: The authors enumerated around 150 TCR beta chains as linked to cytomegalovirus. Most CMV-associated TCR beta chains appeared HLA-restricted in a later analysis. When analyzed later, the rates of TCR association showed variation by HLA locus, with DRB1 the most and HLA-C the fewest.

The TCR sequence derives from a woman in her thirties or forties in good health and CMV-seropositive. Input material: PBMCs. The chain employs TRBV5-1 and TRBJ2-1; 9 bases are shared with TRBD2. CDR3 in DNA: TGCGCCAGCAGCGGGGGACTAGCCCTAGATGAGCAGTTCTTC. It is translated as CASSGGLALDEQFF.